This record looks at one TCR beta chain sequence and its context. Its antigen is still unknown. There were around 3,500 ng of total RNA used for each TCR library. A 6-nucleotide sample barcode was carried by the UMIs, which template switching added. TCRdb reanalyzed the 5' RACE reads, giving one entry per CDR3 protein sequence and no DNA. This table holds some 100,000 distinct CDR3 sequences. Collection yielded roughly 2.3 ml of blood per donor. The data belong to a study of monozygotic twins with inflammatory bowel disease. Findings and limits, study-wide: Other individuals had fewer clonotypes in common with IBD patients than with healthy twins, especially with disease activity.

This CDR3 region has 12 residues. From germline, CDR1 is KGHSH and CDR2 LQKENI. This receptor was identified in a human donor with ulcerative colitis or Crohn's disease, or a healthy co-twin of an affected twin (not recorded which). Sequenced material: blood. The V and J genes are TRBV18 and TRBJ2-3; the TCRdb D gene call, TRBD1, has no DNA to confirm it. The CDR3 loop reads CASGSSTDTQYF.